This record looks at one T cell receptor (beta chain) sequence and its context. What it binds is not known. Just one base apart from a much larger clone, this may be a read error. V was trimmed by 4 bases and J by 4 bases, leaving 7 bases between them. Germline V gene sequence: CDR1 SQVTM, CDR2 ANQGSEA. The CDR3 has 11 residues. RNA transcripts were the template, and TCR beta CDR3 regions were amplified from them. First-round RT-PCR used HTBI primers; second-round multiplex PCR followed. MiXCR was run by TCRdb on the multiplex PCR reads, yielding one entry per CDR3 protein. The sample carries about 220,000 distinct CDR3 sequences, under 25% recorded once. This sample is drawn from a study of Graves' ophthalmopathy and Graves' hyperthyroidism. For donors with ophthalmopathy, the disease showed moderate-to-severe activity, reached CAS ≥3 and NOSPECS ≥4, and had lasted under 3 months. Establishment of the diagnosis relied upon clinical symptoms, serum thyroxine, TRAb, thyroid ultrasound and orbital computed tomography.

Study results and caveats: Its predictions of ophthalmopathy progression gave the model roughly 71% sensitivity and almost 75% specificity. Clonotypes were expanded in thyroid at above 0.001 frequency, and most also appeared in blood.

What was sequenced was peripheral blood. The chain uses TRBV29-1 and TRBJ1-1; D gene uncertain. This clonotype originated in a woman between 45 and 65 years old with Graves' ophthalmopathy. CDR3 region: CSVAIATEAFF. The CDR3 region has the DNA TGCAGCGTTGCGATAGCCACTGAAGCTTTCTTT.